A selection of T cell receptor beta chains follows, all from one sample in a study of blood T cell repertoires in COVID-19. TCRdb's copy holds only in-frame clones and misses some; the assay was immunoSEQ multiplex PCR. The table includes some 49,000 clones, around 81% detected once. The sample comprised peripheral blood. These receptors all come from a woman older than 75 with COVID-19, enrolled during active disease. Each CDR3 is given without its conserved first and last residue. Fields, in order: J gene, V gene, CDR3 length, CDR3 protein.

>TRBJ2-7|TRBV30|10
AWSGQVHEQY
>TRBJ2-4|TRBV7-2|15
ASSFTGTALAKNIQY
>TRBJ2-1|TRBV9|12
ASSVGLAGGEQF
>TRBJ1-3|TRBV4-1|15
ASSRTGTGDGGNTIY
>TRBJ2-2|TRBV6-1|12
ASSEAQGAGELF
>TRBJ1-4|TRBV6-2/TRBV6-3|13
ASSLTTNPFEKLF
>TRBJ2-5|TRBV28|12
ASSDAGFSETQY
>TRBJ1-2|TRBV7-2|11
ASSSDRASGYT
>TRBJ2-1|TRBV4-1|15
ASSQDWVAGKINEQF
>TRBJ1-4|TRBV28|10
ASSILNEKLF
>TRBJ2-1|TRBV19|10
ASSIAYSEQF
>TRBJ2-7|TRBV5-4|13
ASSFKTGLSYEQY
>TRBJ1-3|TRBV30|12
AWSPGQPRNTIY
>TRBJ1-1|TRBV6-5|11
ASSTQKRNEAF
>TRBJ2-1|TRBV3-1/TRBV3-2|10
ASSTVNNEQF